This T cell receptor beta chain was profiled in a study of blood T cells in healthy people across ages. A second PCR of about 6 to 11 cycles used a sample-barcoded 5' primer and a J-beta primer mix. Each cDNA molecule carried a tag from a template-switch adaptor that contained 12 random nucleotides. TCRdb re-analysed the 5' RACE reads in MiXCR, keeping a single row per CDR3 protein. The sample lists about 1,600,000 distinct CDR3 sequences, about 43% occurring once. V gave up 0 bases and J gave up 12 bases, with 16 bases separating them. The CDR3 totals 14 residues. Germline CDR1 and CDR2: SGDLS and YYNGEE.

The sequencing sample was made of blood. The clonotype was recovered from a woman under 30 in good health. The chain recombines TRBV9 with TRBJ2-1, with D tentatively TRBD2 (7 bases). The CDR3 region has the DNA TGTGCCAGCAGCGTAGAAGATCGAGGGGGGGGGCAGTTCTTC. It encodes CASSVEDRGGGQFF. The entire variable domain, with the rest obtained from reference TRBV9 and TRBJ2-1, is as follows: DSGVTQTPKHLITATGQRVTLRCSPRSGDLSVYWYQQSLDQGLQFLIQYYNGEERAKGNILERFSAQQFPDLHSELNLSSLELGDSALYFCASSVEDRGGGQFFGPGTRLTVL.